These 26 T cell receptor beta chains were sequenced from one sample in a study of cytomegalovirus exposure and HLA in healthy donors. Vbeta (60) and Jbeta (13) primers were used in the PCR. This table comes from immunoSEQ multiplex PCR, and its TCRdb copy is limited to in-frame clones, with some not included. The sample has roughly 130,000 clones, approximately 84% seen once. Sequencing used PBMCs. The receptors here all came from a boy aged 2 to 10 in good health and CMV-seronegative.

The chain carries TRBV21-1 and TRBJ1-2. TRBV21-1 is listed as a pseudogene. This CDR3 has 17 amino acids. The CDR3 DNA reads TGTGCCAGCAGCAAAGTTGAGAGGGTCGCGGCGAGCTATGGCTACACCTTC. Protein: CASSKVERVAASYGYTF.

The V and J genes are TRBV2 and TRBJ1-1, with 8 nucleotides matching TRBD1. The CDR3 length is 15 residues. The germline V gene encodes CDR1 SNHLY and CDR2 FYNNEI. The J segment lost 5 bases and the V segment lost 5 bases, leaving 10 bases of the junction unmatched. The CDR3 protein is CASSLLGQGGTEAFF. The DNA of the CDR3 is TGTGCCAGCAGTCTTCTCGGACAGGGAGGGACTGAAGCTTTCTTT.

This clone was recorded once. This chain joins TRBV6-4 and TRBJ1-1; no clear D. The CDR3 contains 13 residues. V gave up 2 bases and J gave up 4 bases, with 8 bases separating them. Germline CDR1 is MRHNA and CDR2 is SNTAGT. CDR3 in amino acids: CASSDGEGTEAFF. As DNA, the CDR3 is TGTGCCAGCAGTGACGGGGAGGGCACTGAAGCTTTCTTT.

V is TRBV2 and J is TRBJ2-7, with 8 bases lining up with TRBD2. The CDR3 is 14 amino acids. Losses at the gene ends were 4 bases for V and 6 bases for J; bases not matched to a gene: 8. Germline V lookup: CDR1 SNHLY, CDR2 FYNNEI. CDR3 amino acids: CASSGGGGISEQYF. In DNA, the CDR3 is TGTGCCAGCAGTGGAGGCGGGGGGATCAGCGAGCAGTACTTC.

The gene calls are TRBV6-5 and TRBJ1-4; 11 bases are shared with TRBD1. The V segment lost 4 bases and the J segment 6 bases; nucleotides outside the gene matches: 1. Per the germline V gene, CDR1 is MNHEY and CDR2 is SVGAGI. This CDR3 contains 14 residues. CDR3 DNA: TGTGCCAGCAGTTCGGGACAGGGGGATGAAAAACTGTTTTTT. Its protein product is CASSSGQGDEKLFF.

The chain is built from TRBV9 and TRBJ1-5; D is possibly TRBD1 (5 bases). The germline gives CDR1 SGDLS, CDR2 YYNGEE. The CDR3 consists of 16 residues. The V and J ends lost 4 bases and 5 bases respectively, with 19 bases between them. The CDR3 loop is CASSHPGGLGDQPQHF. The CDR3 DNA follows: TGTGCCAGCAGCCACCCGGGGGGGTTGGGGGATCAGCCCCAGCATTTT.

This chain connects TRBV5-1 to TRBJ2-1, with 13 bases lining up with TRBD2. The CDR3 contains 18 residues. Looked up from germline, CDR1 is SGHRS and CDR2 is YFSETQ. The ends lost 3 bases at V and 1 base at J; junction bases unmatched: 7. The CDR3: CASSYTSGGARSYNEQFF. The CDR3 DNA sequence: TGCGCCAGCAGCTATACTAGCGGGGGGGCCCGATCCTACAATGAGCAGTTCTTC.

The chain employs TRBV7-9 and TRBJ2-1; D uncertain. V was cut by 1 base and J by 10 bases, with 11 bases left in between. The CDR3 totals 13 residues. Germline V gives CDR1 SEHNR, CDR2 FQNEAQ (reference sequence). For the CDR3, the DNA is TGTGCCAGCAGCTTAGGTTTATGGGCGGAGCAGTTCTTC. Its protein is CASSLGLWAEQFF.

The chain has TRBV29-1 and TRBJ1-1; 8 nucleotides agree with TRBD1. J lost 0 bases, V lost 3 bases, and 12 bases had no gene match. Germline CDR1 reads SQVTM; CDR2 reads ANQGSEA. The CDR3 has 17 residues. As DNA, the CDR3 is TGCAGCGTTGATTTTGGGACAGGCGTTACTCTGAACACTGAAGCTTTCTTT. Amino acid sequence: CSVDFGTGVTLNTEAFF.

The chain has TRBV19 and TRBJ2-3; a weak D match, TRBD2 (5 bases). CDR3 length equals 10 residues. Germline CDR1 LNHDA, CDR2 SQIVND (reference sequence). V lost 9 bases to trimming and J lost 4 bases, with 5 bases between them. Here the CDR3 reads CASGADTQYF. In DNA, the CDR3 is TGTGCCAGCGGGGCAGATACGCAGTATTTT. Combining the CDR3 with reference TRBV19 and TRBJ2-3 gives the whole variable domain DGGITQSPKYLFRKEGQNVTLSCEQNLNHDAMYWYRQDPGQGLRLIYYSQIVNDFQKGDIAEGYSVSREKKESFPLTVTSAQKNPTAFYLCASGADTQYFGPGTRLTVL.

The chain is built from TRBV6-1 and TRBJ1-3; TRBD1 might be the D (5 bases). The V gene's germline CDR1 is MNHNS and CDR2 SASEGT. This CDR3 spans 15 amino acids. Trimming stripped 7 bases from V and 4 bases from J, with 17 bases between. The DNA for the CDR3 is TGTGCCAGCACCCGAGAAGGGGTCAGCGGAAACACCATATATTTT. Its protein is CASTREGVSGNTIYF.

V usage is TRBV15 and J usage is TRBJ1-1; D gene ambiguous. The germline CDR1 and CDR2 sequences are LNHNV and YYDKDF (reference sequence). The CDR3 spans 13 residues. Trimming removed 5 bases at V and 2 bases at J, with 9 bases between. CDR3 nucleotide sequence: TGTGCCACCAGCCAGCGGGCTAACACTGAAGCTTTCTTT. This sequence encodes CATSQRANTEAFF.

The V call is TRBV15, the J call TRBJ1-5; D is ambiguous. The CDR3 runs 14 residues. The V and J ends lost 1 base and 6 bases respectively, with 10 bases between them. Per the germline V gene, CDR1 is LNHNV and CDR2 is YYDKDF (reference sequence). CDR3 nucleotides: TGTGCCACCAGCAGAGTCTCAGGCGCTCAGCCCCAGCATTTT. Protein sequence: CATSRVSGAQPQHF.

The chain has TRBV2 and TRBJ1-2; a weak D match, TRBD1 (6 bases). Germline V CDR1 and CDR2: SNHLY, FYNNEI. Trimming took 2 bases from V and 5 from J, leaving 12 bases between them. CDR3 length: 14 residues. The DNA of the CDR3 is TGTGCCAGCAGTGAAAGGGGGTGGTCTTATGGCTACACCTTC. Its translation is CASSERGWSYGYTF.

This chain links TRBV19 with TRBJ2-3, with 7 bases lining up with TRBD1. CDR3 size: 14 residues. Germline V gene sequence: CDR1 LNHDA, CDR2 SQIVND (reference sequence). V gave up 6 bases and J gave up 6 bases; unmatched junction bases: 9. Here the CDR3 reads CASSAGTVGDTQYF. The CDR3 nucleotides read TGTGCCAGTAGCGCAGGGACAGTGGGGGATACGCAGTATTTT.

The table lists this clone with a few counts. Other DNA sequences from this sample encode an identical CDR3 as well. The J gene is TRBJ2-3, the V gene TRBV6-6; D not resolved. The V end lost 0 bases, the J end lost 5 bases, and 6 bases lay between the germline ends. Germline V gene lookup returns CDR1 MNHNY and CDR2 SVGAGI (reference sequence). This CDR3 region has 13 residues. The CDR3 region has the DNA TGTGCCAGCAGTTACTCTGAGGTAGATACGCAGTATTTT. Protein sequence: CASSYSEVDTQYF.

This rearrangement joins TRBV6-6 to TRBJ2-1, with TRBD2 identical over 13 bases. Germline lookup yields CDR1 MNHNY and CDR2 SVGAGI (reference sequence). The V and J ends lost 7 bases and 9 bases, in that order; junction bases with no gene match: 9. CDR3 size: 15 residues. CDR3 nucleotides: TGTGCCAGCACAGAACTAGCGGGAGGGCCCGGTGAGCAGTTCTTC. The encoded protein is CASTELAGGPGEQFF.

CDR3 in amino acids: CSAKTRETQYF. CDR3 DNA: TGCAGTGCCAAAACTAGGGAGACCCAGTACTTC. This chain links TRBV20-1 with TRBJ2-5, with D maybe TRBD2 (5 bases). The CDR3 spans 11 residues. V lost 6 bases and J 5 bases, leaving 10 bases between the germline ends. Germline-derived CDR1 and CDR2 are DFQATT and SNEGSKA (reference sequence).

In regard to this clone: Mismatch with germline at one junction end may stem from a read error. DNA for the CDR3: TGTTCCAGCAGCTTAGGGGACAGGCAGTATTTT. Encoded protein: CSSSLGDRQYF. This sequence joins TRBV7-9 and TRBJ2-3, with TRBD1 matching over 7 bases. The CDR3 consists of 11 residues. Germline V CDR1 and CDR2: SEHNR, FQNEAQ (reference sequence).

This clone has only one observation. The chain uses TRBV6-1 and TRBJ2-3, with 10 bases lining up with TRBD2. The CDR3 length is 16 residues. With 2 bases clipped from V and 6 bases from J, the junction kept 8 bases outside the gene matches. Germline loops: CDR1 MNHNS, CDR2 SASEGT. The CDR3 sequence: CASSETLAGDRDTQYF. Written as DNA, the CDR3 is TGTGCCAGCAGTGAAACCCTAGCGGGGGACCGGGATACGCAGTATTTT.

V is TRBV4-1 and J is TRBJ2-3; 7 bases agree with TRBD1. J gave up 7 bases and V 4 bases, and 8 bases lay outside the gene matches. The germline V gene encodes CDR1 MGHRA and CDR2 YSYEKL. This CDR3 comprises 14 residues. CDR3 coding DNA: TGCGCCAGCAGCCCCGGGACAGAAAGATATACGCAGTATTTT. As protein: CASSPGTERYTQYF.

This chain joins TRBV2 and TRBJ2-3, with 7 bases identical to TRBD1. This CDR3 spans 17 amino acids. V shed 5 bases and J 0 bases; nucleotides not matched to a gene: 11. CDR1 is SNHLY and CDR2 is FYNNEI in the germline V gene. This CDR3 is CASSTPRDSASTDTQYF. As DNA, the CDR3 is TGTGCCAGCAGTACCCCCAGGGACAGTGCTAGCACAGATACGCAGTATTTT.

The chain is built from TRBV19 and TRBJ1-1, with D hard to call. Germline values: CDR1 LNHDA, CDR2 SQIVND (reference sequence). This CDR3 spans 14 amino acids. V was shortened by 7 bases and J by 0 bases, with 12 bases between the two germline ends. The CDR3 DNA reads TGTGCCAGTACCCCGAATTACATGAACACTGAAGCTTTCTTT. Translating it yields CASTPNYMNTEAFF.

This clone appeared a single time. The chain employs TRBV5-5 and TRBJ2-5, with D perhaps matching TRBD1 (6 bases). The CDR3 sequence is 16 residues long. Germline-derived CDR1 and CDR2 are SGHKS and YYEKEE (reference sequence). The germline V and J ends were trimmed by 1 base and 4 bases, with 17 bases remaining between them. CDR3 in DNA: TGTGCCAGCAGCTTGAGTGGGGACAACCCAGGAGAGACCCAGTACTTC. This gives the protein CASSLSGDNPGETQYF.

Here the CDR3 reads CASRATGDPNQPQYF. In nucleotides, the CDR3 is TGTGCCAGTAGAGCGACAGGGGACCCCAATCAGCCCCAGTATTTT. The chain employs TRBV19 and TRBJ1-5; 8 nucleotides align to TRBD1. The assigned J gene may be wrong: the sequence end matches TRBJ2-3 better. Germline V gene data show CDR1 as LNHDA and CDR2 as SQIVND (reference sequence). This CDR3 has 15 amino acids.

The rearrangement joins TRBV6-1 to TRBJ2-3; 8 bases are a match to TRBD2. V dropped 6 bases and J dropped 4; count of bases not matched to a gene: 9. The CDR3 contains 15 residues. Germline CDR1 and CDR2: MNHNS and SASEGT. CDR3 coding DNA: TGTGCCAGCAGCTCCACCCTCGGGGGGGCAGATACGCAGTATTTT. It encodes CASSSTLGGADTQYF.